This TCR beta chain was retrieved from a study of T cell responses to AZD1222 COVID-19 vaccine. Study observations and caveats: Researchers report vaccine-associated CD4 TCRs spanning spike, with dominance at 160-218 and 743-854. Just a handful of people given AZD1222 tested seropositive at baseline. The reported proportion of spike-specific TCRs targeting unmutated variant regions was nearly half. Following two doses of AZD1222, Spike-specific TCR breadth and depth rose.

The assay was immunoSEQ multiplex PCR, and TCRdb's table has in-frame clones only and misses some. The data contain 140,000 to 150,000 clones, about 93% of them singletons. Comments on this clone: Its antigen remains unknown.

The germline V gene encodes CDR1 ENHRY and CDR2 SYGVKD. V was pared by 6 bases and J by 2 bases, with 8 bases between. The CDR3 is made up of 12 amino acids. The sample consisted of peripheral blood, taken on day 0 of AZD1222 vaccination. This clonotype was obtained from an adult in good health. The chain links TRBV10-3 to TRBJ2-7; D ambiguous. The CDR3 DNA is TGTGCCATCAGCGACACAGCCTACGAGCAGTACTTC. This translates into CAISDTAYEQYF.